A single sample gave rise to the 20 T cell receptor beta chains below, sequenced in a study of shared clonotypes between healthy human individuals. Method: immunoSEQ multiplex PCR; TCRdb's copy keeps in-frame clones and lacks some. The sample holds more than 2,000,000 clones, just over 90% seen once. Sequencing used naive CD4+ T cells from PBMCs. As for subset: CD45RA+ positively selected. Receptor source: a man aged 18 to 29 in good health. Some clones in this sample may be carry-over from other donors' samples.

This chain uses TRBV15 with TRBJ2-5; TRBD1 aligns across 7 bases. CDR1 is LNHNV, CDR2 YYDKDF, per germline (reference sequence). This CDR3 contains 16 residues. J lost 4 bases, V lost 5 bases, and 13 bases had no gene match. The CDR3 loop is CATSQSRQGPSETQYF. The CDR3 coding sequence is TGTGCCACCAGCCAATCTAGACAGGGTCCCTCAGAGACCCAGTACTTC.

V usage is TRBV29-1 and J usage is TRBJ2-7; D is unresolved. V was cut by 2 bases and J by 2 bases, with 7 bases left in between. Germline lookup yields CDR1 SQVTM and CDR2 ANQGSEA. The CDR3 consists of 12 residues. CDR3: CSVEKGPYEQYF. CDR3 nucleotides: TGCAGCGTTGAAAAGGGTCCCTACGAGCAGTACTTC.

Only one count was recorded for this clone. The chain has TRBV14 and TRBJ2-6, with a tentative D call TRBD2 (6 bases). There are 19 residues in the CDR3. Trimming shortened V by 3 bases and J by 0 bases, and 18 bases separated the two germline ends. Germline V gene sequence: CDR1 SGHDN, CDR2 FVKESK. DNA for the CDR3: TGTGCCAGCAGCCACGGCCTGGCTAGCGCCGGCTCTGGGGCCAACGTCCTGACTTTC. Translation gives CASSHGLASAGSGANVLTF.

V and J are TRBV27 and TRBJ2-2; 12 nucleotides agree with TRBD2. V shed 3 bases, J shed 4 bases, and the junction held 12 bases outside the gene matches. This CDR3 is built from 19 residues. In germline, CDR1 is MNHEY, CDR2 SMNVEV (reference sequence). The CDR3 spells CASSFFGLAGGPGTGELFF. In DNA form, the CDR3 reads TGTGCCAGCAGTTTTTTCGGTCTAGCGGGAGGGCCGGGCACCGGGGAGCTGTTTTTT.

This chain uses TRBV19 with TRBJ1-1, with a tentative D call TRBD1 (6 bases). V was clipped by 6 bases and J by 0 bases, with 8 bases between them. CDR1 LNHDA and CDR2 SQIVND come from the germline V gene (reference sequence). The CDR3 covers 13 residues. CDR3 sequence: CASRQGLNTEAFF. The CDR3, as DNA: TGTGCCAGTAGACAGGGCCTGAACACTGAAGCTTTCTTT.

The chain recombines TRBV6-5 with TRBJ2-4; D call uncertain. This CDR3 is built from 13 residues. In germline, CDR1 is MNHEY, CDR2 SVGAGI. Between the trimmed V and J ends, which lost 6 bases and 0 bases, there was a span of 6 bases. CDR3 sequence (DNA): TGTGCCAGCAGAGACCTAGCCAAAAACATTCAGTACTTC. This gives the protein CASRDLAKNIQYF.

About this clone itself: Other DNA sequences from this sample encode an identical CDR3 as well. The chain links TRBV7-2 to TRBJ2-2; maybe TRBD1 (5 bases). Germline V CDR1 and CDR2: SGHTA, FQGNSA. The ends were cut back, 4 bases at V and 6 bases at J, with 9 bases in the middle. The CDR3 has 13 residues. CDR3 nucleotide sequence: TGTGCCAGCAGCTCTGCAGGGTCCGGGGAGCTGTTTTTT. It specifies CASSSAGSGELFF.

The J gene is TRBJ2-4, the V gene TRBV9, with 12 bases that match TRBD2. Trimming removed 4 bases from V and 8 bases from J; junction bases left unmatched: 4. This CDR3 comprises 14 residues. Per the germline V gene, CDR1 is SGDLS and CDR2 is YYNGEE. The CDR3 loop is CASSPRLAGDIQYF. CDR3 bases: TGTGCCAGCAGCCCTCGACTAGCGGGAGACATTCAGTACTTC.

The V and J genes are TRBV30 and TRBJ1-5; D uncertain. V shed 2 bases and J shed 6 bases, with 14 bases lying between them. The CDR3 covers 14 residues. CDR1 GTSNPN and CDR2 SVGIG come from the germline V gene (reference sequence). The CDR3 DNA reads TGTGCCTGGAGTCTGGGCAGCACAGCTCAGCCCCAGCATTTT. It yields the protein CAWSLGSTAQPQHF.

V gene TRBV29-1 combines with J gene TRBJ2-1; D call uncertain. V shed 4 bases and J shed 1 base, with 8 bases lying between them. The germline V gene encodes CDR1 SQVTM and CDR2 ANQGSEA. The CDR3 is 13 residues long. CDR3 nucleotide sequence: TGCAGCGTTGGAGGTAATTCCTACAATGAGCAGTTCTTC. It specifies CSVGGNSYNEQFF.

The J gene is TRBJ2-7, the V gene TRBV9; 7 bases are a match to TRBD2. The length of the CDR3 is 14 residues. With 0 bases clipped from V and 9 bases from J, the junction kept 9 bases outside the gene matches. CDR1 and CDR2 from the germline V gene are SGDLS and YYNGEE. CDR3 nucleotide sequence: TGTGCCAGCAGCGTAGCTGCTAGCGGATTGGGGCAGTACTTC. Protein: CASSVAASGLGQYF. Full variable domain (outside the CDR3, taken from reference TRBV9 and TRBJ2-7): DSGVTQTPKHLITATGQRVTLRCSPRSGDLSVYWYQQSLDQGLQFLIQYYNGEERAKGNILERFSAQQFPDLHSELNLSSLELGDSALYFCASSVAASGLGQYFGPGTRLTVT.

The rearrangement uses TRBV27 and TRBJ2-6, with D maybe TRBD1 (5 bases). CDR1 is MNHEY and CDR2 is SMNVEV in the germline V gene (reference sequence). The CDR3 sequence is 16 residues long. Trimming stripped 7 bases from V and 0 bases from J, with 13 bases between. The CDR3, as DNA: TGTGCCAGCACGCTTTTGGGGCCCTCTGGGGCCAACGTCCTGACTTTC. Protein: CASTLLGPSGANVLTF.

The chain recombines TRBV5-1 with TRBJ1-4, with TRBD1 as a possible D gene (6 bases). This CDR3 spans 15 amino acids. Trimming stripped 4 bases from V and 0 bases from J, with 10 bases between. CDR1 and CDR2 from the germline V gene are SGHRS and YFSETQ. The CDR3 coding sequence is TGCGCCAGCAGCGCCAGGGGTTCAACTAATGAAAAACTGTTTTTT. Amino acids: CASSARGSTNEKLFF.

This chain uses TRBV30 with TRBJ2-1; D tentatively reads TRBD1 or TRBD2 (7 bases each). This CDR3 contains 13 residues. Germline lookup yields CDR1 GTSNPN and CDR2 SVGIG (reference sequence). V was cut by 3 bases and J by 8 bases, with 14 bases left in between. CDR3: CAWSKQGRDEQFF. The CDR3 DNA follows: TGTGCCTGGAGCAAACAGGGGAGGGATGAGCAGTTCTTC.

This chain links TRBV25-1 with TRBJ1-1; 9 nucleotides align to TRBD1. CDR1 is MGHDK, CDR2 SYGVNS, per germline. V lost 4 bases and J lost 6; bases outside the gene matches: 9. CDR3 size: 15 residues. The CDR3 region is CASSVNRGRVAEAFF. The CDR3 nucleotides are TGTGCCAGCAGTGTCAACAGGGGGCGAGTGGCTGAAGCTTTCTTT.

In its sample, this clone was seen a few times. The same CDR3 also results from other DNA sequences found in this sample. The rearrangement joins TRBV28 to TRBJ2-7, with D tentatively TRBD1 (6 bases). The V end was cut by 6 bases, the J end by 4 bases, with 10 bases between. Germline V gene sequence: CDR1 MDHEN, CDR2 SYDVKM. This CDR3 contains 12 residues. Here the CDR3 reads CASREQGYEQYF. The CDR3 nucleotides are TGTGCCAGCAGGGAACAGGGATACGAGCAGTACTTC.

CDR3 DNA sequence: TGTGCCAGCAGCTTAGCACTAAGGCAGCCCCAGCATTTT. It specifies CASSLALRQPQHF. This chain links TRBV7-2 with TRBJ1-5; D not certain. Germline CDR1 and CDR2: SGHTA and FQGNSA. Between the trimmed V and J ends, which lost 0 bases and 7 bases, there was a span of 7 bases. This CDR3 region has 13 residues.

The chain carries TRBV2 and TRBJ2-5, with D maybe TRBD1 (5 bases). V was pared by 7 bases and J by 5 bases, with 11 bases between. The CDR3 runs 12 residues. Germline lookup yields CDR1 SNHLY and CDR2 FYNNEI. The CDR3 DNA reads TGTGCCAGCAACGGACAATCGGAGACCCAGTACTTC. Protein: CASNGQSETQYF.

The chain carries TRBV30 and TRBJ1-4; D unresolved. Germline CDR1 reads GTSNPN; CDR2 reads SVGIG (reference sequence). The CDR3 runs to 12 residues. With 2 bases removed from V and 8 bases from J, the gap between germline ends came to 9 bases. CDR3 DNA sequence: TGTGCCTGGAGTTTGGGAGGAGAAAAACTGTTTTTT. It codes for CAWSLGGEKLFF.

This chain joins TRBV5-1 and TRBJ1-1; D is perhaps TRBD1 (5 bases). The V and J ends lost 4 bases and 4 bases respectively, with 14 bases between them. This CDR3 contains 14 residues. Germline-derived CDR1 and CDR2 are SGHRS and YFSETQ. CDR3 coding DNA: TGCGCCAGCAGCACCCTCCCGGGGGGCACTGAAGCTTTCTTT. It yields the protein CASSTLPGGTEAFF.